The sample holds many counts of the clone carrying this T cell receptor beta chain. CDR1 and CDR2 (germline): LNHDA, SQIVND (reference sequence). The CDR3 has 14 amino acids. Trimming took off 5 bases at V and 5 bases at J, with 15 bases between the two ends. This sample stems from a study of Graves' ophthalmopathy and Graves' hyperthyroidism. TCR beta CDR3 amplification used RNA transcripts. HTBI-primed first-round RT-PCR preceded second-round multiplex PCR. TCRdb called the multiplex PCR reads again in MiXCR, with one record for every CDR3 protein. The sample lists 300,000 to 500,000 distinct CDR3 sequences, just over 15% occurring once.

This rearrangement joins TRBV19 to TRBJ1-1; TRBD1 is a possible D gene (6 bases). The TCR sequence derives from a woman under 30 with stable Graves' hyperthyroidism. Sample: peripheral blood. The CDR3 nucleotides are TGTGCCAGTAGTCCCCCGGGACAAGGAACTGAAGCTTTCTTT. It encodes CASSPPGQGTEAFF.